This is a list of T cell receptor beta chains from one sample in a study of T cells in Graves' hyperthyroidism and ophthalmopathy. In TCRdb, the multiplex PCR reads were re-called with MiXCR into one record per CDR3 protein. The sample has about 350,000 distinct CDR3 sequences, about 17% seen once. Sequenced sample: blood. The receptors come from a woman in her twenties or thirties with Graves' hyperthyroidism that later progressed to Graves' ophthalmopathy. Both conserved end residues are part of each CDR3. The D gene is left open where the match is weak. Expanded clones get a size class; other rows say once, few or many, or leave the size out.

v_call	d_call	clone_size	j_call	cdr3_nt	cdr3_aa
TRBV5-8	TRBD1	many	TRBJ1-5	TGTGCCAGCAGCTTCAGGGGGCGGAATCAGCCCCAGCATTTT	CASSFRGRNQPQHF
TRBV7-9	TRBD2	many	TRBJ2-2	TGTGCCAGCAGCTACCCCCAGACTAGCGGGGATACCGGGGAGCTGTTTTTT	CASSYPQTSGDTGELFF
TRBV2	NA	many	TRBJ1-5	TGTGCCAGCAGTGTGGTAGAGAATCAGCCCCAGCATTTT	CASSVVENQPQHF
TRBV28	TRBD1	many	TRBJ1-1	TGTGCCAGCAGTTTAATTTTCTGGGGAACTGGACAGGCCGATGAAGCTTTCTTT	CASSLIFWGTGQADEAFF
TRBV6-1	TRBD1	many	TRBJ1-2	TGTGCCAGCATTTCTAGGACAGGAGCTAACTATGGCTACACCTTC	CASISRTGANYGYTF
TRBV20-1	TRBD2	NA	TRBJ2-3	TGCAGTGCTAGAGTGGGTAGCGGGAGGGTGACAGATACGCAGTATTTT	CSARVGSGRVTDTQYF
TRBV9	TRBD1	NA	TRBJ1-4	TGTGCCAGCAGTCGACAGGGGGCCGAAGAAGAAAAACTGTTTTTT	CASSRQGAEEEKLFF
TRBV7-2	TRBD2	many	TRBJ2-1	TGTGCCAGCAGCCCTCGTCGTCGGGTAGCGGGTTACGCGACGGATGAGCAGTTCTTC	CASSPRRRVAGYATDEQFF
TRBV30	TRBD1	NA	TRBJ1-5	TGTGCCTGGAGTCCCGGGACAGGAGATCAGCCCCAGCATTTT	CAWSPGTGDQPQHF
TRBV20-1	NA	NA	TRBJ2-3	TGCAGTGCTAGATCTAATACAGATACGCAGTATTTT	CSARSNTDTQYF
TRBV12-3/TRBV12-4	TRBD2	NA	TRBJ2-1	TGTGCCAGCACCAAAGGGACTAGCGGGAGTTTTGAGCAGTTCTTC	CASTKGTSGSFEQFF
TRBV19	TRBD1	NA	TRBJ1-2	TGTGCCAGTACCAACGGACAGGGGGAAGTGGTACGGTATAGCTACACCTTC	CASTNGQGEVVRYSYTF
TRBV7-9	TRBD2	NA	TRBJ2-1	TGTGCCAGCAGCTTAGTCCTGACTAGCGGGTATTACAATGAGCAGTTCTTC	CASSLVLTSGYYNEQFF
TRBV7-6	NA	NA	TRBJ1-5	TGTGCCAGCAGTTCCGGGACACGACGGCCCCAGCATTTT	CASSSGTRRPQHF
TRBV24-1	NA	many	TRBJ2-2	TGTGCCACCAGTGGAAGAGGGGAGCTAAACACCGGGGAGCTGTTTTTT	CATSGRGELNTGELFF
TRBV15	NA	few	TRBJ1-5	TGTGCCACCAGCAGAGATCCAGGGCCGGGGCAGCCCCAGCATTTT	CATSRDPGPGQPQHF
TRBV5-8	TRBD2	few	TRBJ2-3	TGTGCCAGCAGCTTGGCCAAGTCGGCTAGCGGAACAGATACGCAGTATTTT	CASSLAKSASGTDTQYF
TRBV20-1	NA	many	TRBJ2-2	TGCAGTGCTGGGGGTCAGGGAAGGACCGGGGAGCTGTTTTTT	CSAGGQGRTGELFF
TRBV12-3/TRBV12-4	TRBD1	many	TRBJ2-2	TGTGCCAGCAGTCAGGGACAGGGGTCCGGGGAGCTGTTTTTT	CASSQGQGSGELFF
TRBV7-9	NA	few	TRBJ2-5	TGTGCCAGCAGCTTAGTTCGGGGCGCGGAGACCCAGTACTTC	CASSLVRGAETQYF
TRBV12-3/TRBV12-4	NA	once	TRBJ2-7	TGTGCCAGCAGTTTACGACCAAAGGACCACGAGCAGTACTTC	CASSLRPKDHEQYF
TRBV7-2	NA	many	TRBJ2-7	TGTGCCAGCAGCTTAGCAATGAGGAGCTCCTACGAGCAGTACTTC	CASSLAMRSSYEQYF
TRBV20-1	TRBD1	many	TRBJ2-7	TGCAGTGCTCCAGGACAGGGGAGATACGAGCAGTACTTC	CSAPGQGRYEQYF
TRBV30	NA	many	TRBJ2-7	TGTGCCTGGAGCCATCTAACTAGAAAAGGCTCCTACGAGCAGTACTTC	CAWSHLTRKGSYEQYF
TRBV13	NA	NA	TRBJ2-2	TGTGCCAGCAGGGAACTCAAAGGCACCGGGGAGCTGTTTTTT	CASRELKGTGELFF
TRBV5-1	TRBD2	many	TRBJ2-4	TGCGCCAGCAGCTGGACTAGCGGGGCGCCTTCCGTCATTCAGTACTTC	CASSWTSGAPSVIQYF
TRBV12-3/TRBV12-4	TRBD1	many	TRBJ1-2	TGTGCCAGTGTACTGAGTCCCGGGACAGGGCGTGGTGGCTACACCTTC	CASVLSPGTGRGGYTF
TRBV28	NA	NA	TRBJ2-7	TGTGCCAGCAGTTCCCCGACTTTTGAGCAGTACTTC	CASSSPTFEQYF
TRBV5-1	TRBD2	NA	TRBJ2-7	TGCGCCAGCAGCGGCGCCGGGGGGGCGGGGAAGCAGTACTTC	CASSGAGGAGKQYF
TRBV12-3/TRBV12-4	TRBD1	many	TRBJ1-4	TGTGCCAGCAGCCTCTTTTTTGGACAGGGGGTAGATGAAAAACTGTTTTTT	CASSLFFGQGVDEKLFF
TRBV20-1	NA	few	TRBJ2-3	TGCAGTGCTAGTGCACCGTTAAAAGACCTGTTGGCAGGAGATTTTTTAGATACGCAGTATTTT	CSASAPLKDLLAGDFLDTQYF
TRBV30	NA	few	TRBJ1-3	TGTGCCTGGAGTGTATGGGATCGGGGGGACACCATATATTTT	CAWSVWDRGDTIYF
TRBV10-3	TRBD2	NA	TRBJ2-1	TGTGCCATCAGCCCTAGCGGGAGTATCGACAATGAGCAGTTCTTC	CAISPSGSIDNEQFF
TRBV5-4	NA	NA	TRBJ2-5	TGTGCCAGCAGACCCGACAGAGAAGAGACCCAGTACTTC	CASRPDREETQYF
TRBV20-1	TRBD2	NA	TRBJ2-7	TGCAGTGCGAGAGGTTCCAGCGGGAGTGTCTACGAGCAGTACTTC	CSARGSSGSVYEQYF
TRBV7-8	TRBD2	NA	TRBJ2-3	TGTGCCAGCAGCTCCGGACTAGCGGTTGCGGATACGCAGTATTTT	CASSSGLAVADTQYF
TRBV4-2	NA	NA	TRBJ1-5	TGTGCCAGCAGCCAGGCTCACAGGACCATCGGGTCCCAGCATTTT	CASSQAHRTIGSQHF
TRBV20-1	NA	many	TRBJ1-5	TGCAGTGCTAGTTATAGCAATCAGCCCCAGCATTTT	CSASYSNQPQHF
TRBV5-1	TRBD2	many	TRBJ2-3	TGCGCCAGCAAAGGACTAGCGGGGACAGATACGCAGTATTTT	CASKGLAGTDTQYF
TRBV9	NA	few	TRBJ1-1	TGTGCCAGCCGAGGCAGGGGACATGAAGCTTTCTTT	CASRGRGHEAFF
TRBV7-9	NA	few	TRBJ1-1	TGTGCCAGCAGACAGGCCCGGTGGGGGAACACTGAAGCTTTCTTT	CASRQARWGNTEAFF
TRBV7-9	NA	NA	TRBJ2-1	TGTGCCAGCAGCTTATACTACCGGTACAATGAGCAGTTCTTC	CASSLYYRYNEQFF
TRBV5-5	NA	many	TRBJ2-3	TGTGCCAGCAGCTTGGCCGAGAGTACCGCAGATACGCAGTATTTT	CASSLAESTADTQYF
TRBV28	TRBD1	many	TRBJ2-5	TGTGCCAGCAGTCGTCACAGGGGGCAAGAGACCCAGTACTTC	CASSRHRGQETQYF
TRBV28	TRBD1	few	TRBJ1-2	TGTGCCAGCAGTGCGTCAGGGGGCAGCGAAGGAGGAACTCTCTATGGCTACACCTTC	CASSASGGSEGGTLYGYTF
TRBV12-3/TRBV12-4	NA	many	TRBJ1-3	TGTGCCAGCACCCCTGGAAACACCATATATTTT	CASTPGNTIYF
TRBV6-5	TRBD1	many	TRBJ1-2	TGTGCCAGCAGTTACCGTGGACAGGACCTCTATGGCTACACCTTC	CASSYRGQDLYGYTF
TRBV7-9	NA	many	TRBJ2-7	TGTGCCAGCTCCTATATGGGAGGATCAACCTACGAGCAGTACTTC	CASSYMGGSTYEQYF
TRBV11-3	NA	many	TRBJ2-1	TGTGCCAGCAGCCTGAGGACCAGCCGTGAGCAGTTCTTC	CASSLRTSREQFF
TRBV25-1	NA	NA	TRBJ1-5	TGTGCCAGCAGTGATTTCGGTTCTCGTCAGCCCCAGCATTTT	CASSDFGSRQPQHF
TRBV5-4	TRBD2	few	TRBJ2-2	TGTGCCAGCAGCTCGCGGACTAGCAGAAGCACCGGGGAGCTGTTTTTT	CASSSRTSRSTGELFF
TRBV19	NA	few	TRBJ1-2	TGTGCCAGTAGTATACCGGCAGGGTCATATGGCTACACCTTC	CASSIPAGSYGYTF
TRBV5-1	NA	NA	TRBJ1-2	TGCGCCAGCAGCCTGATGCCCTCGGGGAACTATGGCTACACCTTC	CASSLMPSGNYGYTF
TRBV4-1	NA	many	TRBJ2-5	TGCGCCAGCAGCCAAGTGGGGGCGCGGGAGACCCAGTACTTC	CASSQVGARETQYF
TRBV5-1	NA	few	TRBJ2-4	TGCGCCAGCAGCCGGCTAGAGTACTTAGCCAAAAACATTCAGTACTTC	CASSRLEYLAKNIQYF
TRBV28	NA	many	TRBJ2-3	TGTGCCAGCAGTTCGGCGGGACTTCCGGATACGCAGTATTTT	CASSSAGLPDTQYF
TRBV4-1	NA	few	TRBJ2-2	TGCGCCAGCAGCCAGTCTGGGGAGCTGTTTTTT	CASSQSGELFF
TRBV30	NA	many	TRBJ1-1	TGTGCCTGGAGTGTATTGCCCCGGGGGGATTATAACACTGAAGCTTTCTTT	CAWSVLPRGDYNTEAFF
TRBV7-8	NA	few	TRBJ2-7	TGTGCCAGCAGCCGTTACTCAGGCATCCAGTACGAGCAGTACTTC	CASSRYSGIQYEQYF
TRBV28	NA	many	TRBJ2-5	TGTGCCAGCACCCCCGACGGGGCTGCGCCCCAGTACTTC	CASTPDGAAPQYF